The 4 T cell receptor beta chains listed next were all sequenced from one sample in a study of blood T cells in healthy people across ages (dated by TCRdb to 2013 to 2016). The protocol used for the library was 5' RACE. Reads for this sample came from an Illumina HiSeq 2500. The second PCR ran for roughly 7 to 12 cycles and used a J-beta primer mix along with a sample-barcoded 5' primer. TCRdb's own reprocessing of the public reads used fastp at Q25 and MiXCR and kept productive beta chains. When rows share a CDR3 protein, they turn into one entry using the most common DNA and genes. The sample data list around 650,000 distinct CDR3 sequences, and around 41% of these were observed just once. The ten largest clones add up to 25% to 30% of the sample. The sample taken for sequencing was blood. The receptors originated from a man older than 75 in good health.

V is TRBV10-3 and J is TRBJ2-3; no firm D call. This CDR3 spans 14 amino acids. The V and J ends lost 2 bases and 0 bases respectively, with 6 bases between them. Germline assignment: CDR1 ENHRY and CDR2 SYGVKD. The CDR3 DNA reads as TGTGCCATCAGTGAGAACCTGAGCACAGATACGCAGTATTTT. Translated, it gives CAISENLSTDTQYF.

For the CDR3, the DNA is TGTGCCAGCAGCCCCGAGAGAGGTCCCCGGGGCACAGATACGCAGTATTTT. Translation: CASSPERGPRGTDTQYF. This rearrangement joins TRBV6-2 or TRBV6-3 to TRBJ2-3, with D unclear. This CDR3 spans 17 amino acids. Trimming removed 6 bases at V and 1 base at J, with 20 bases between. The V gene's germline CDR1 is MNHEY and CDR2 SVGEGT.

Note on this clonotype: A much larger clone lies one base from this, so it may be a read error. The gene calls are TRBV29-1 and TRBJ2-1; D remains unclear. Trimming stripped 7 bases from V and 6 bases from J, with 10 bases between. The germline gives CDR1 SQVTM, CDR2 ANQGSEA. The CDR3 is made up of 11 amino acids. CDR3 amino acids: CSGGVSNEQFF. The CDR3 nucleotides are TGCAGCGGTGGAGTTAGCAATGAGCAGTTCTTC.

This clonotype was detected once. The chain combines TRBV5-5 with TRBJ2-1; perhaps TRBD2 as D (5 bases). CDR1 is SGHKS and CDR2 is YYEKEE in the germline V gene (reference sequence). The CDR3 covers 13 residues. V shed 4 bases and J shed 7 bases, with 12 bases lying between them. Here the CDR3 reads CASSGYPGNEQFF. The CDR3 coding sequence is TGTGCCAGCAGCGGGTACCCGGGGAATGAGCAGTTCTTC.